This entry lists 9 T cell receptor beta chains sequenced from one sample in a study of T cell responses to AZD1222 COVID-19 vaccine. Sequencing was performed with immunoSEQ multiplex PCR; in TCRdb, only in-frame clones are kept and a portion is missing. In the table there are fewer than 150,000 clones, roughly nine tenths of which are singletons. Sequences were derived from peripheral blood, sampled 28 days after the second AZD1222 dose. The receptors derive from an adult who received the AZD1222 COVID-19 vaccine.

The chain links TRBV5-6 to TRBJ2-7; D might be TRBD1 or TRBD2, each matching 6 bases. Trimming cost V 5 bases and J 0 bases, with 12 bases left between them. Germline CDR1 and CDR2: SGHDT and YYEEEE. The CDR3 runs 14 residues. The DNA for the CDR3 is TGTGCCAGCAGAGGGGGGATCGGCTCCTACGAGCAGTACTTC. Its protein product is CASRGGIGSYEQYF.

The chain couples TRBV5-1 to TRBJ2-1; 11 nucleotides match TRBD2. Germline CDR1 reads SGHRS; CDR2 reads YFSETQ. V gave up 7 bases and J gave up 7 bases; unmatched junction bases: 7. This CDR3 spans 14 amino acids. CDR3 amino acids: CASRVAGGPNEQFF. The DNA for the CDR3 is TGCGCCAGCCGCGTAGCGGGAGGGCCAAATGAGCAGTTCTTC. Combining the CDR3 with reference TRBV5-1 and TRBJ2-1 gives the whole variable domain KAGVTQTPRYLIKTRGQQVTLSCSPISGHRSVSWYQQTPGQGLQFLFEYFSETQRNKGNFPGRFSGRQFSNSRSEMNVSTLELGDSALYLCASRVAGGPNEQFFGPGTRLTVL.

The gene calls are TRBV4-1 and TRBJ1-5; D is uncertain. There are 16 residues in the CDR3. Trimming removed 0 bases from V and 3 bases from J, with 12 bases in between. Germline V lookup: CDR1 MGHRA, CDR2 YSYEKL. CDR3: CASSQDRAGINQPQHF. Written as DNA, the CDR3 is TGCGCCAGCAGCCAAGATAGGGCAGGAATCAATCAGCCCCAGCATTTT.

J is TRBJ1-6 and V is TRBV28; D is undetermined. From germline, CDR1 is MDHEN and CDR2 SYDVKM. V was trimmed by 2 bases and J by 6 bases, leaving 5 bases between them. This CDR3 spans 13 amino acids. In DNA form, the CDR3 reads TGTGCCAGCAGTTTAGATGGTAATTCACCCCTCCACTTT. Residues: CASSLDGNSPLHF.

The rearrangement uses TRBV7-8 and TRBJ2-2; a possible D gene is TRBD1 (6 bases). The CDR3 is 16 residues long. The V and J ends lost 5 bases and 6 bases respectively, with 19 bases between them. The germline V gene encodes CDR1 SGHVS and CDR2 FQNEAQ. The CDR3 here is CASSPLGGATAGELFF. The CDR3 DNA is TGTGCCAGCAGCCCCCTAGGGGGAGCGACGGCCGGGGAGCTGTTTTTT.

This clone has more than one count but fewer than ten. The chain has TRBV9 and TRBJ1-1; unclear D gene. CDR3 size: 14 residues. The germline gives CDR1 SGDLS, CDR2 YYNGEE. The germline V and J ends were trimmed by 0 bases and 2 bases, with 8 bases remaining between them. This CDR3 reads CASSVGGSNTEAFF. The CDR3 DNA reads TGTGCCAGCAGCGTAGGTGGCAGTAACACTGAAGCTTTCTTT.

The chain recombines TRBV5-6 with TRBJ2-6, with D unclear. The CDR3 covers 16 residues. Trimming cost V 1 base and J 0 bases, with 8 bases left between them. Germline assignment: CDR1 SGHDT and CDR2 YYEEEE. The CDR3, as DNA: TGTGCCAGCAGCTTGAGTTTGATCTCTGGGGCCAACGTCCTGACTTTC. Its protein product is CASSLSLISGANVLTF.

The rearrangement uses TRBV28 and TRBJ2-1; D not certain. The CDR3 consists of 18 residues. The ends were cut back, 2 bases at V and 0 bases at J, with 17 bases in the middle. Germline V gene data show CDR1 as MDHEN and CDR2 as SYDVKM. The CDR3, as DNA: TGTGCCAGCAGTTTAGGGTGGTATCCTCTCAGCTCCTACAATGAGCAGTTCTTC. Translation: CASSLGWYPLSSYNEQFF.

This clone was observed once. The CDR3 protein is CASSFGAPYEQYF. Here the CDR3 DNA reads TGTGCCAGCAGCTTCGGGGCTCCCTACGAGCAGTACTTC. The rearrangement joins TRBV7-2 to TRBJ2-7; D may be TRBD1 or TRBD2 (5 bases each). This CDR3 comprises 13 residues. Germline-derived CDR1 and CDR2 are SGHTA and FQGNSA. V lost 3 bases and J lost 2, with 8 bases in between.